The clone carrying this T cell receptor (beta chain) was seen more than once but under ten times. Its cognate antigen is unknown. The study reverse transcribed the entire isolated RNA, so it sequenced expressed TCRB transcripts. The assay was immunoSEQ multiplex PCR, and TCRdb's table has in-frame clones only and misses some. In the table there are about 300,000 clones, about 13% of which are singletons. This sample is drawn from a study of beta chain features in type 1 diabetes. Study-wide results and caveats: Shorter TCRB CDR3s, moderately but significantly so, marked every one of the four CD4+ subsets in Type 1 diabetes patients.

J lost 14 bases, V lost 4 bases, and 6 bases had no gene match. The CDR3 is 14 residues long. Germline CDR1 and CDR2: SEHNR and FQNEAQ (reference sequence). The chain is built from TRBV7-9 and TRBJ2-1; 15 bases map to TRBD2. The source material was naive CD4+ T cells from blood. This clonotype was sampled from a young woman with type 1 diabetes. CDR3: CASSWGLAGGEKFF. In DNA form, the CDR3 reads TGTGCCAGCAGCTGGGGACTAGCGGGAGGTGAAAAGTTCTTC.